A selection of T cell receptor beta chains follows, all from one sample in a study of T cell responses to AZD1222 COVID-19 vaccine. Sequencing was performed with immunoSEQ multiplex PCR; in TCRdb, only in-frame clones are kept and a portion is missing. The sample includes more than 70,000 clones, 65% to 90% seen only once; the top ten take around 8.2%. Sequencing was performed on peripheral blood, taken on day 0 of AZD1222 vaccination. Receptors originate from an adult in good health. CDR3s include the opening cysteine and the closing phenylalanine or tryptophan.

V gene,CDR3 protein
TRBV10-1,CASSDEKNTEAFF
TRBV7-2,CASSLLPVGGRNAYEQYF
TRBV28,CASSLLLGGSNQPQHF
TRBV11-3,CASSSTQAIQETQYF
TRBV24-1,CATANRATGELFF
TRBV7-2,CASSLISGDSNQPQHF
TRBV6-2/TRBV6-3,CASSYRSDWGSGNTIYF
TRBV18,CASSPGTESYGYTF
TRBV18,CASSVTEQFF
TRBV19,CATSRLAGGTDTQYF
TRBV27,CASSSGLRNYGYTF
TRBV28,CASRSTGIMNTEAFF
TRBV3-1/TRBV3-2,CASSQGGTVGKLFF
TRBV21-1,CASSLRQGSFYGYTF
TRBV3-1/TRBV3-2,CASSRGQVNQPQHF
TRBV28,CASGSTSGAYNEQFF
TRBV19,CASDEGDEQYF
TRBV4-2,CASSQDGGYEQYF
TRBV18,CASSSILAGVYNEQFF
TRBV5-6,CASSLAGGAYEQYF
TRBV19,CASRNRRDQPQHF
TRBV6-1,CASSEAGNTEAFF
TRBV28,CASSFHQSGAGETQYF
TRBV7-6,CASSLGLAGDTGELFF
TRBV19,CASSRGGGGNNQPQHF
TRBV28,CASSLRSSYEQYF
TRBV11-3,CASSPKEALSGELFF
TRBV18,CASSPRGFDGYTF
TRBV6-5,CASTLGQGRNSPLHF
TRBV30,CAWNGGVPPDTQYF
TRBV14,CASSQDIGGWTEAFF
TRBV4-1,CASSQDRQGNSPLHF
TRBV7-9,CASRGLPQETQYF
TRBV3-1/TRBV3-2,CASSQDLGEQYF
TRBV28,CASSSDISDEQYF
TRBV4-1,CASSQDSGLRNQPQHF
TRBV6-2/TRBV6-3,CASSSVLVSYEQYF
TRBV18,CASSPAPRGSGNTIYF
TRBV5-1,CASSLEGNSGANVLTF
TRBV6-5,CASSYSSDRGIYGYTF
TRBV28,CGAHSLYNSPLHF
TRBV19,CASSLQGTSYGYTF
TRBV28,CASSLSGARTEAFF
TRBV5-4,CASSSTGGESYSNQPQHF
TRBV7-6,CASSSSEGVTRYEQYF
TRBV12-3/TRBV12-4,CASSTIPHGYTF
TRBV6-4,CASRPSGSRDTQYF
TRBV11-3,CASRVQGELFF
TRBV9,CASSPYRGANEQYF
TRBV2,CASSEPRRQGMPYF
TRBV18,CASSPPLASGRHEQFF
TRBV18,CASSPQGQGYYGYTF
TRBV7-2,CASSLEPAYEQYF
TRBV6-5,CASSYSGGEAFF
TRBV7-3,CASSLNSRGDYGYTF